The clone carrying this TCR beta chain was observed a handful of times. Antigen specificity is unknown. The sample originates from a study of T cell clonotyping in hematopoietic cell transplantation. Using immunoSEQ multiplex PCR, the repertoire was profiled, and TCRdb retains in-frame clones only, with some absent. The sample includes about 9,400 clones, about 80% of them seen just once. Study-wide results and caveats: Broader posttransplant TCR repertoire diversity was predicted by graft donor and pretransplant recipient Inverse Simpson Index values. Without cell sorting, CD4 versus CD8 contributions remain unresolved. Pathologically expanded recipient clonotypes increased progressively from day 30 to day 180 as diversity fell.

The length of the CDR3 is 13 residues. The V end lost 1 base, the J end lost 2 bases, and 5 bases lay between the germline ends. CDR1 is SGHTA and CDR2 is FQGNSA in the germline V gene. The clonotype was recovered from a male patient aged 40-50 years who had an allogeneic stem cell transplant from a related donor, so the T cells may come from the graft donor. Some clones in this sample may be carry-over from other donors' samples. The source material was PBMCs, sampled 180 days after allogeneic stem cell transplant. The rearrangement links TRBV7-2 to TRBJ1-1; the D is unclear. The CDR3 region is CASSLVINTEAFF. The CDR3 DNA follows: TGTGCCAGCAGCTTAGTGATCAACACTGAAGCTTTCTTT.